This TCR beta chain is drawn from a study of cytomegalovirus exposure and HLA in healthy donors. On the study more broadly: Per a later analysis, the roughly 670 first-cohort and approximately 120 validation repertoires shared one platform.

Generated by immunoSEQ multiplex PCR, the TCRdb table keeps only in-frame clones and is missing some. This table has 150,000 to 200,000 clones, roughly 83% appearing once. Germline values: CDR1 SGHTA, CDR2 FQGNSA. V lost 3 bases and J lost 7; bases outside the gene matches: 13. The CDR3 has 17 amino acids. The source is a woman aged 18-29 years in good health and CMV-seronegative. Sequenced sample: PBMCs. The rearrangement links TRBV7-2 to TRBJ2-2; 8 bases map to TRBD2. CDR3 DNA sequence: TGTGCCAGCAGCTTCCCCCCGGGAGGGCCCTCGAACGGGGAGCTGTTTTTT. It yields the protein CASSFPPGGPSNGELFF.